This is a list of T cell receptor beta chains from one sample in a study of OX40 agonist ivuxolimab in advanced cancers. Assay used: immunoSEQ multiplex PCR; TCRdb lists only in-frame clones, some missing. This sample carries just under 80,000 clones, about 89% of them seen once, and the ten largest clones take 0.3% to 0.45%. The material sequenced was CD4+ or CD8+ T cells sorted from blood, taken in a trial of the OX40 agonist ivuxolimab. All receptors come from an adult with an advanced solid tumor such as melanoma, head and neck, liver or kidney cancer. The CDR3 runs from the conserved cysteine through the conserved F or W. A D gene is named only where the DNA matches it firmly. Rows may omit the clone size; those that give it use once, few, many or a size class.

D gene: .
clone size: .
V gene: TRBV11-3
J gene: TRBJ2-3
CDR3 DNA: TGTGCCAGCAGCTTAGGGATCCGGGCTGACACCTCAGATACGCAGTATTTT
CDR3 protein: CASSLGIRADTSDTQYF

D gene: .
clone size: .
V gene: TRBV10-3
J gene: TRBJ2-7
CDR3 DNA: TGTGCCATCAGTGATCCTCGCCAGGGGTTCCACGAGCAGTACTTC
CDR3 protein: CAISDPRQGFHEQYF

D gene: TRBD1
clone size: once
V gene: TRBV6-5
J gene: TRBJ1-2
CDR3 DNA: TGTGCCAGCAGTCACAGGGGGACCAGACAAGGCTACACCTTC
CDR3 protein: CASSHRGTRQGYTF

D gene: .
clone size: .
V gene: TRBV19
J gene: TRBJ2-1
CDR3 DNA: TGTGCCAGTAAGGGATGGGCCTCCTACAATGAGCAGTTCTTC
CDR3 protein: CASKGWASYNEQFF

D gene: .
clone size: .
V gene: TRBV29-1
J gene: TRBJ2-1
CDR3 DNA: TGCAGCGTTGAAACGTGGGGAAGCTCCTACAATGAGCAGTTCTTC
CDR3 protein: CSVETWGSSYNEQFF

D gene: .
clone size: .
V gene: TRBV19
J gene: TRBJ1-2
CDR3 DNA: TGTGCCAGTAGTGAAGGTGCTCTTATCAACTATGGCTACACCTTC
CDR3 protein: CASSEGALINYGYTF

D gene: .
clone size: .
V gene: TRBV19
J gene: TRBJ1-4
CDR3 DNA: TGTGCCAGTAGTATCTGGTATGGGGAAAAACTGTTTTTT
CDR3 protein: CASSIWYGEKLFF

D gene: TRBD1
clone size: .
V gene: TRBV4-1
J gene: TRBJ2-7
CDR3 DNA: TGCGCCAGCAGCCAAGAGTACCAGGGGGCCTCCTACGAGCAGTACTTC
CDR3 protein: CASSQEYQGASYEQYF

D gene: .
clone size: .
V gene: TRBV5-1
J gene: TRBJ1-2
CDR3 DNA: TGCGCCAGCACGGAAGATGCTAACTATGGCTACACCTTC
CDR3 protein: CASTEDANYGYTF

D gene: TRBD2
clone size: .
V gene: TRBV19
J gene: TRBJ2-4
CDR3 DNA: TGTGCCAGTAGTATAGGGGGTAGCGGGAGTGGATGGAACATTCAGTACTTC
CDR3 protein: CASSIGGSGSGWNIQYF

D gene: .
clone size: .
V gene: TRBV27
J gene: TRBJ2-7
CDR3 DNA: TGTGCCAGCAGTTTATCGTACGCAGTATGGAGCGAGCAGTACTTC
CDR3 protein: CASSLSYAVWSEQYF

D gene: .
clone size: .
V gene: TRBV7-2
J gene: TRBJ2-3
CDR3 DNA: TGTGCCAGCAGCTTAGCTTCTCTGACAGATACGCAGTATTTT
CDR3 protein: CASSLASLTDTQYF

D gene: TRBD2
clone size: .
V gene: TRBV7-8
J gene: TRBJ2-2
CDR3 DNA: TGTGCCAGCAGCTCACTTCGGGTAGCGGGAGCCACCGGGGAGCTGTTTTTT
CDR3 protein: CASSSLRVAGATGELFF

D gene: .
clone size: .
V gene: TRBV19
J gene: TRBJ1-4
CDR3 DNA: TGTGCCAGTAGTATGATCGTGGGACGGGAAAAACTGTTTTTT
CDR3 protein: CASSMIVGREKLFF

D gene: TRBD1
clone size: .
V gene: TRBV7-2
J gene: TRBJ1-1
CDR3 DNA: TGTGCCAGCAGCTTACTGGGACAGGGGGAGAAGGGAGCTTTCTTT
CDR3 protein: CASSLLGQGEKGAFF

D gene: .
clone size: .
V gene: TRBV7-9
J gene: TRBJ1-1
CDR3 DNA: TGTGCCAGCAGCTTTACGGGGACCACTGAAGCTTTCTTT
CDR3 protein: CASSFTGTTEAFF

D gene: TRBD2
clone size: .
V gene: TRBV4-1
J gene: TRBJ2-1
CDR3 DNA: TGCGCCAGCAGCCAAGGAGCCAGCGGGAGGTTTCCCTACAATGAGCAGTTCTTC
CDR3 protein: CASSQGASGRFPYNEQFF

D gene: .
clone size: once
V gene: TRBV18
J gene: TRBJ2-7
CDR3 DNA: TGTGCCAGCTCACCATCGCTAGCCTACGAGCAGTACTTC
CDR3 protein: CASSPSLAYEQYF